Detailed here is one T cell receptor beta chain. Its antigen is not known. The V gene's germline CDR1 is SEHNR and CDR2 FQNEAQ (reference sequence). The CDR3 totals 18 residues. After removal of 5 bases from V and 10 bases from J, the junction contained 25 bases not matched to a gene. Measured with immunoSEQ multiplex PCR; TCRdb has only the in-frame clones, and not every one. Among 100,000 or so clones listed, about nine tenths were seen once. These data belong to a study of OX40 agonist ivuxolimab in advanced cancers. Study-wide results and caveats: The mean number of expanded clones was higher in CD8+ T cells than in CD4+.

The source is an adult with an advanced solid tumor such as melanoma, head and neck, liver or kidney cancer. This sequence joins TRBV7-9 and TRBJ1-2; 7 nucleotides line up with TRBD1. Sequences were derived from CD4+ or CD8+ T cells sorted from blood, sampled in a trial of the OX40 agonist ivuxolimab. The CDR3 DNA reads TGTGCCAGCAGCCCGGGCAGGGGTAGGGACAGAGCTAACTTTGCCTACACCTTC. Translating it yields CASSPGRGRDRANFAYTF.